The clone carrying this T cell receptor beta chain was counted many times. The antigen is not known. V lost 5 bases, J lost 5 bases, and 15 bases lay in between. CDR1 ENHRY and CDR2 SYGVKD come from the germline V gene. This CDR3 region has 15 residues. This entry comes from a study of early T cells in non-severe SARS-CoV-2 infection. Study-level background: The authors sequenced bulk RNA from unsorted whole blood, leaving chains unpaired.

Overall study results and limits: Private and CD4 specificities were missed by VDJdb matching, which favored anti-spike CD8 responses.

Individual cDNA molecules carried attached unique molecular identifiers. TCRdb called the 5' RACE reads again in MiXCR, with one record for every CDR3 protein. The sample records approximately 27,000 distinct CDR3 sequences, about 8.6% being singletons. Sample: whole blood. The chain employs TRBV10-3 and TRBJ2-2, with D perhaps TRBD1 or TRBD2 (6 bases each). The sequence was collected from an adult who was a healthcare worker with PCR-confirmed SARS-CoV-2 infection or an uninfected control (not recorded which). CDR3 residues: CAISKGGSGTGELFF. In DNA form, the CDR3 reads TGTGCCATCAGTAAAGGGGGGAGCGGGACCGGGGAGCTGTTTTTT.